This TCR beta chain comes out of a study of blood T cells in healthy people across ages (dated by TCRdb to between 2015 and 2017). Study-level background: In model experiments, roughly one uniquely barcoded TCR beta cDNA molecule per two T cells was captured by template switching. To avoid experimental bias, donors of different ages were spread randomly across the sequencing lanes. The donors were divided into four age groups: young (average about 16 years), middle-aged (approximately 39), aged (approximately 62) and long-lived (approximately 74). Two additional independent replicas of 1 million unique cDNA reads from the same blood draw were analyzed for two donors (one aged 18 to 30 and one aged 80 or older). Using deep sequencing normalized with unique cDNA molecular identifiers, the study measured how TCR beta repertoire diversity changes with age.

With respect to this clonotype: What antigen it recognizes has not been identified. The record has no base qualities; no much larger clone is one base away.

General study outcomes and caveats: As age increased, observed TCR beta diversity per million T cells dropped in a roughly linear way, and a significant reduction was already evident by age around 41. The CMV infection status of donors was not known, potentially confounding age-related changes in expanded clonotypes. Compared with the aged group, more naive CD4+ T cells, fewer expanded clones and increased TCR diversity were shown by the long-lived group, suggesting age selection. Estimates of total diversity from one million sequenced T cells were regarded as lower bounds and underestimates. Because profiling used bulk unsorted PBMCs, naive and antigen-experienced compartments could not be compared conclusively. The percentage of naive T cells measured by flow cytometry correlated strongly with observed TCR beta diversity.

Donors were 39 systemically healthy Caucasian individuals from Russia aged roughly 6 to 95 years. Approximately 9.3 milliliters of peripheral blood were drawn from each donor into EDTA-treated Vacutainer tubes. Ficoll-Paque density-gradient centrifugation was used to isolate PBMCs, with at least 6.5 million per sample. Total RNA, at least 5 micrograms per sample, was extracted from PBMCs with Trizol reagent. For every donor, an aliquot of PBMCs went through flow cytometry to measure the percentages of naive CD45RAhigh/CD27high T cells. The library was produced with 5' RACE. For sequencing, an Illumina HiSeq 2500 was employed. A second about 7 to 11 cycle PCR used a sample-barcoded 5' primer and a J-beta primer mix. A unique molecular identifier was introduced onto each TCR beta cDNA molecule by a template-switch 5' adaptor carrying 12 random nucleotides. Each sample yielded at least 3 million CDR3-containing paired-end reads. All of the RNA was converted into first-strand cDNA using the Mint cDNA synthesis kit, with a TRBC-specific oligonucleotide serving as the primer. All cDNA was treated with uracil-DNA glycosylase and then went through a first 18-cycle PCR with the universal primers M1SS and BC2_uni_R. In the source study's methods: For normalization, 1 million high-quality reads, each with a distinct molecular identifier, were randomly selected from each sample. Reads sharing molecular identifiers were discarded rather than binned into consensus sequences. MiTCR, run with a Q25 quality threshold and the strictest error-elimination algorithm, handled CDR3 identification, clonotype clustering and error correction. A nonparametric unseen species model with Euler transformation was used to estimate a lower bound on total TCR beta diversity. The public reads were run again by TCRdb, first through fastp at Q25 and then through MiXCR, and only productive beta chains were kept. When rows share a CDR3 protein, they turn into one entry using the most common DNA and genes. TCRdb's processing, not the study's, gives the V and J calls here. Counted in this sample were 1.5 million to 1.8 million distinct CDR3 sequences; less than 45% of them appeared once. Just over 4% of the sample is in the top ten clones.

Sequencing input: blood. The sequence came from a woman aged 18-30 years in good health.

The sequence in DNA is TGTGCCAGCAGCTTAGACGGACGACTAGCGGGAATCTACAATGAGCAGTACTTC. Translated, it reads CASSLDGRLAGIYNEQYF. This chain joins TRBV7-2 to TRBJ2-1, and TRBD2 aligns with 11 junction nucleotides. The J call is in doubt because the DNA end fits TRBJ2-7 better. The CDR3 runs 18 amino acids, cysteine and phenylalanine included. Only CDR3 DNA is held: 54 bases, read in frame from base 1. As encoded in the germline V gene, CDR1 is SGHTA while CDR2 is FQGNSA.